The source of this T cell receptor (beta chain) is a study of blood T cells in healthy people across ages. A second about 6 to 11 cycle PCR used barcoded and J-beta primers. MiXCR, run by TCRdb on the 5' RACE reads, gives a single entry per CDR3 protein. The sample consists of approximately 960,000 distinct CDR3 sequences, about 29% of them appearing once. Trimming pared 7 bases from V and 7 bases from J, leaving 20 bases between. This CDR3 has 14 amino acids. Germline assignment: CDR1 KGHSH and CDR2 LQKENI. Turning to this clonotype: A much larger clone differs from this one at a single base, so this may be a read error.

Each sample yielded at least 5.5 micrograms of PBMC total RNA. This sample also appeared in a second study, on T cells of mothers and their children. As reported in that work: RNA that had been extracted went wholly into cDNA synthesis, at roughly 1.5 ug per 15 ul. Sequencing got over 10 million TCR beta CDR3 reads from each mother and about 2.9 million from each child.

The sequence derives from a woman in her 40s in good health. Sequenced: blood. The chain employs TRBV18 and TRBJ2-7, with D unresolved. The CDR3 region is CASLSGGENKEQYV. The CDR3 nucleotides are TGTGCCAGCTTAAGTGGTGGGGAAAATAAGGAGCAGTACGTC.